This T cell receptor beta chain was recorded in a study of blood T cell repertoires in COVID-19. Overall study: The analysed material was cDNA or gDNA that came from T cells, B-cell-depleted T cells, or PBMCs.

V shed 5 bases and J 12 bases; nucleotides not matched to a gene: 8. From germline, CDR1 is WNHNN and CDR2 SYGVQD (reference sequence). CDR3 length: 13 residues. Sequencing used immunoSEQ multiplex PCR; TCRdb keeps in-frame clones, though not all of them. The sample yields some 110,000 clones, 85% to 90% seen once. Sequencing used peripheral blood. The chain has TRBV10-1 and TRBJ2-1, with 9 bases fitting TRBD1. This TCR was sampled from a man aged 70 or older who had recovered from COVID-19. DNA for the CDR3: TGCGCCAGCAGTCCGGGACAGGGCCTCCCGCAGTTCTTC. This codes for CASSPGQGLPQFF.